One T cell receptor (beta chain) is described in this entry. Its cognate antigen is unknown. V lost 2 bases and J 0 bases, leaving 11 bases between the germline ends. Germline-derived CDR1 and CDR2 are SGHDT and YYEEEE. This CDR3 region has 15 residues. This sample is drawn from a study of T cells in tumors after PD-1 blockade. In the study overall: Prior checkpoint blockade, systemic immunosuppressant use, or anti-cancer therapy within 4 weeks excluded patients. Treatment was either pembrolizumab 200 mg every 3 weeks or cemiplimab 350 mg every 2 weeks.

Method: immunoSEQ multiplex PCR; TCRdb's copy keeps in-frame clones and lacks some. The sample has around 50,000 clones, around four fifths seen once; the top ten hold over 7.5%. Findings and limits, study-wide: Blood contained about 40% of the tumor's TCR clonotypes.

The genes are TRBV5-6 and TRBJ1-2, with D perhaps matching TRBD1 (5 bases). The source is a human donor with advanced basal cell or squamous cell carcinoma (not recorded which). Sequences were derived from PBMCs, sampled before anti-PD-1 therapy. The chain's CDR3 is CASSFGALANYGYTF. In DNA form, the CDR3 reads TGTGCCAGCAGCTTTGGGGCTCTAGCTAACTATGGCTACACCTTC. The complete variable domain, with remaining parts taken from reference TRBV5-6 and TRBJ1-2, reads DAGVTQSPTHLIKTRGQQVTLRCSPKSGHDTVSWYQQALGQGPQFIFQYYEEEERQRGNFPDRFSGHQFPNYSSELNVNALLLGDSALYLCASSFGALANYGYTFGSGTRLTVV.